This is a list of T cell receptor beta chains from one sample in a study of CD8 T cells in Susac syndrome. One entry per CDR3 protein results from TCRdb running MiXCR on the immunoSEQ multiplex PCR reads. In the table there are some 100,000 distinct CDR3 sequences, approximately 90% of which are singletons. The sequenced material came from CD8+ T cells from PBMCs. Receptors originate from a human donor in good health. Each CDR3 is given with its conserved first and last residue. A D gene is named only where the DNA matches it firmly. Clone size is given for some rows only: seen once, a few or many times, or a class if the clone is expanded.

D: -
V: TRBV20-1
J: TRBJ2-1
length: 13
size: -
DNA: TGCAGTGCTAGAGAGGGTGCAAACAATGAGCAGTTCTTC
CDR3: CSAREGANNEQFF

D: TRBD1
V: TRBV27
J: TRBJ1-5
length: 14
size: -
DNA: TGTGCCAGCCGAAGACAGGGTGACAATCAGCCCCAGCATTTT
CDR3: CASRRQGDNQPQHF

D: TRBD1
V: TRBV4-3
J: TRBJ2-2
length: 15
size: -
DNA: TGCGCCAGCAGGGGCCGACAGGGGGGTCCCGGGGAGCTGTTTTTT
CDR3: CASRGRQGGPGELFF

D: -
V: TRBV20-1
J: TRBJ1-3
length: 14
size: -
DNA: TGCAGTGCTAGAGGGACCTCCGGACTAAACACCATATATTTT
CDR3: CSARGTSGLNTIYF

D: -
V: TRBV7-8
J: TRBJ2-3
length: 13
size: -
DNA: TGTGCCAGCAGCGAGGGGACGGGAGATACGCAGTATTTT
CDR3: CASSEGTGDTQYF

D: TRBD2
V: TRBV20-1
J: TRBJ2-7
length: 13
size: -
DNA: TGCAGTGCTAGAGTAGCGGGAGTGGACGAGCAGTACTTC
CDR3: CSARVAGVDEQYF

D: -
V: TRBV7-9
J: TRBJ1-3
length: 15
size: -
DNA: TGTGCCAGCAGCCATGACAGTAGCTCTGGAAACACCATATATTTT
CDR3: CASSHDSSSGNTIYF

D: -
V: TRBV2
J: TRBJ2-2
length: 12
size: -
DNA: TGTGCCAGCAGCCAATCCACCGGGGAGCTGTTTTTT
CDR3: CASSQSTGELFF

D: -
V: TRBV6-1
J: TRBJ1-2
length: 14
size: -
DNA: TGTGCCAGCAGAGCCGGACTAGCTAACTATGGCTACACCTTC
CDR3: CASRAGLANYGYTF

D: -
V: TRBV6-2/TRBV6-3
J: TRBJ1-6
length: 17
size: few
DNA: TGTGCCAGCGGATCAGAGATCGGTGGGGGATATAATTCACCCCTCCACTTT
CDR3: CASGSEIGGGYNSPLHF

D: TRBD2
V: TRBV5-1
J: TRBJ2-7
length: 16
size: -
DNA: TGCGCCAGCAGCCCCGAGTTCGGGGGGAGGGCCTACGAGCAGTACTTC
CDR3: CASSPEFGGRAYEQYF

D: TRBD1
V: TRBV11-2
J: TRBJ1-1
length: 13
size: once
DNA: TGTGCCAGCAGCTTATGGAGGGGGCGTGAAGCTTTCTTT
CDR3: CASSLWRGREAFF

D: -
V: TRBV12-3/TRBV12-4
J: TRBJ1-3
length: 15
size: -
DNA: TGTGCCAGCAGTTTTAATCCCAGAGCTGGAAACACCATATATTTT
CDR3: CASSFNPRAGNTIYF

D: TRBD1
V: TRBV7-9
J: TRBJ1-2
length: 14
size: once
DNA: TGTGCCAGCAGCTTCAGGGGGCCTGACTATGGCTACACCTTC
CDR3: CASSFRGPDYGYTF

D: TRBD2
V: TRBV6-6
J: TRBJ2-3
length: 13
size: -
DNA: TGTGCCAGCAGCGACAGCGGGGGGGGGACGCAGTATTTT
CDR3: CASSDSGGGTQYF

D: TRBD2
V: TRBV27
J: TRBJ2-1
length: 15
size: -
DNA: TGTGCCAGCAGTGAGGGACTAGCCACGGACAATGAGCAGTTCTTC
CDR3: CASSEGLATDNEQFF

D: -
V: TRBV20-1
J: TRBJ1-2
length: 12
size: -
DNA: TGCAGTGCTGCGGCCCTATCGGATGGCTACACCTTC
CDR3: CSAAALSDGYTF